The present entry profiles one TCR beta chain with its context. TCRdb fed the RACE reads into MiXCR, producing one record per CDR3 protein. The repertoire includes about 180,000 distinct CDR3 sequences, 30% of them detected once, and approximately 3% sits in the top ten. This entry is derived from a study of human T cells and chemical hapten exposure. Study-wide context: During the roughly 25-week study period, patients had diphenylcyclopropenone applied to the scalp every week.

Time point given: pre-sensitization, week 0. Indicated treatment: therapeutic diphenylcyclopropenone sensitization with weekly scalp DPC. With 7 bases removed from V and 5 bases from J, the gap between germline ends came to 17 bases. The CDR3 is 14 amino acids. The germline CDR1 and CDR2 sequences are MNHEY and SVGEGT. This TCR was recovered from a woman in her twenties or thirties with alopecia areata. Some clones in this sample may be carry-over from other donors' samples. The material sequenced was whole blood, taken in connection with sensitization to the hapten diphenylcyclopropenone (DPC). The chain links TRBV6-2 or TRBV6-3 to TRBJ1-2; weak D call: TRBD1 (5 bases). CDR3 bases: TGTGCCAGCACCGCGAACAGGTTAGAGTATGGCTACACCTTC. Translation gives CASTANRLEYGYTF.